This TCR beta chain appears in the sequencing data of a study of tumor-infiltrating lymphocytes in primary liver carcinoma. Note on this clonotype: With a much larger clone just one base away, this may be a read error.

The germline V gene has CDR1 SQVTM and CDR2 ANQGSEA. The CDR3 sequence is 16 residues long. V lost 0 bases, J lost 3 bases, and 9 bases stayed unmatched. Blood RNA originated from unsorted whole blood, with germline DNA additionally extracted. Total RNA (roughly 530 ng) served as template for TCR beta cDNA synthesis primed by a constant-region primer. Employing slightly modified ARM-PCR, three nested multiplex PCR rounds were run, and these gave rise to the TCR beta libraries. With TRBV1-TRBV30 forward primers and a C-beta reverse primer, the first two PCR rounds were run for roughly 9 cycles each. TCRdb called the multiplex PCR reads again in MiXCR, with one record for every CDR3 protein. The profile shows hundreds of thousands of distinct CDR3 sequences, about three fifths of them singletons.

Sample: peripheral blood. This receptor was identified in a woman in her 30s with primary liver carcinoma and hepatitis B virus infection. The gene calls are TRBV29-1 and TRBJ2-3, with 7 bases fitting TRBD2. The CDR3 region has the DNA TGCAGCGTTGAAGACTACGCTAGCGGTAGGACAGATACGCAGTATTTT. This sequence encodes CSVEDYASGRTDTQYF.